Below, 20 T cell receptor beta chains from the same sample are listed, as sequenced in a study of OX40 agonist ivuxolimab in advanced cancers. Clones were sequenced by immunoSEQ multiplex PCR, and TCRdb holds only the in-frame ones, with some missing. The table lists 53,000 or so clones, around 82% of them singletons. Sequenced here: CD4+ or CD8+ T cells sorted from blood, sampled in a trial of the OX40 agonist ivuxolimab. These receptors all stem from an adult with an advanced solid tumor such as melanoma, head and neck, liver or kidney cancer.

This rearrangement joins TRBV11-2 to TRBJ1-2; D is ambiguous. The CDR3 covers 14 residues. Per the germline V gene, CDR1 is SGHAT and CDR2 is FQNNGV. The V end lost 1 base, the J end lost 6 bases, and 12 bases lay between the germline ends. The CDR3, as DNA: TGTGCCAGCAGCTTAGGGGATCCCGGTAATGGCTACACCTTC. Amino acid sequence: CASSLGDPGNGYTF.

The genes are TRBV6-1 and TRBJ1-2; D remains ambiguous. CDR1 is MNHNS, CDR2 SASEGT, per germline. Between the trimmed V and J ends, which lost 8 bases and 2 bases, there was a span of 15 bases. The CDR3 loop spans 14 amino acids. The CDR3 DNA sequence: TGTGCCAGCCTAGGGAGTCCCACCAACTATGGCTACACCTTC. Its translation: CASLGSPTNYGYTF.

The table lists this clone with a few counts. This rearrangement joins TRBV7-6 to TRBJ2-2; 11 bases agree with TRBD2. The CDR3 totals 17 residues. The V segment lost 1 base and the J segment 5 bases; nucleotides outside the gene matches: 6. Germline loops: CDR1 SGHVS, CDR2 FNYEAQ. This CDR3 reads CASSLDTSGSGTGELFF. CDR3 sequence (DNA): TGTGCCAGCAGCTTAGACACTAGCGGGAGTGGAACCGGGGAGCTGTTTTTT. The whole variable domain, filled in from reference TRBV7-6 and TRBJ2-2, reads GAGVSQSPRYKVTKRGQDVALRCDPISGHVSLYWYRQALGQGPEFLTYFNYEAQQDKSGLPNDRFSAERPEGSISTLTIQRTEQRDSAMYRCASSLDTSGSGTGELFFGEGSRLTVL.

The chain links TRBV7-9 to TRBJ2-7, with D possibly TRBD2 on 6 matching bases. The CDR3 sequence is 14 residues long. Trimming left V 5 bases short and J 1 base short, with 12 bases between. The V gene's germline CDR1 is SEHNR and CDR2 FQNEAQ (reference sequence). The CDR3 loop reads CASSGGTFSYEQYF. The CDR3 DNA reads as TGTGCCAGCAGCGGGGGGACTTTTTCCTACGAGCAGTACTTC. The entire variable domain, with the rest obtained from reference TRBV7-9 and TRBJ2-7, is as follows: DTGVSQNPRHKITKRGQNVTFRCDPISEHNRLYWYRQTLGQGPEFLTYFQNEAQLEKSRLLSDRFSAERPKGSFSTLEIQRTEQGDSAMYLCASSGGTFSYEQYFGPGTRLTVT.

J is TRBJ2-1 and V is TRBV29-1; D gene unclear. V was clipped by 7 bases and J by 7 bases, with 20 bases between them. CDR3 length: 14 amino acids. Looked up from germline, CDR1 is SQVTM and CDR2 is ANQGSEA. CDR3 in amino acids: CSALRVRLGNEQFF. The CDR3 DNA reads as TGCAGCGCCCTCCGAGTCAGGCTCGGGAATGAGCAGTTCTTC.

This clone was detected a few times. V and J are TRBV7-3 and TRBJ2-2, with 9 bases fitting TRBD2. Germline CDR1 is SGHTA and CDR2 is FQGTGA. This CDR3 is built from 14 residues. V was clipped by 4 bases and J by 5 bases; unmatched bases: 2. The CDR3 here is CASSSGLATGELFF. For the CDR3, the DNA is TGTGCCAGCAGCTCGGGACTAGCTACCGGGGAGCTGTTTTTT. Full variable domain (rest looked up from reference TRBV7-3 and TRBJ2-2): GAGVSQTPSNKVTEKGKYVELRCDPISGHTALYWYRQSLGQGPEFLIYFQGTGAADDSGLPNDRFFAVRPEGSVSTLKIQRTERGDSAVYLCASSSGLATGELFFGEGSRLTVL.

The sample holds a few counts of this clone. V gene TRBV11-2 combines with J gene TRBJ1-2, with D unresolved. The CDR3 is 15 amino acids. The V and J ends lost 1 base and 0 bases respectively, with 9 bases between them. Germline lookup yields CDR1 SGHAT and CDR2 FQNNGV. For the CDR3, the DNA is TGTGCCAGCAGCTTAGTCGCAGCAGCTAACTATGGCTACACCTTC. The encoded protein is CASSLVAAANYGYTF. The complete variable domain, with remaining parts taken from reference TRBV11-2 and TRBJ1-2, reads EAGVAQSPRYKIIEKRQSVAFWCNPISGHATLYWYQQILGQGPKLLIQFQNNGVVDDSQLPKDRFSAERLKGVDSTLKIQPAKLEDSAVYLCASSLVAAANYGYTFGSGTRLTVV.

Concerning this clone: An end of the junction differs from the germline gene, which may be a read error. The chain has TRBV7-7 and TRBJ2-1; tentatively, D is TRBD1 or TRBD2 (5 bases each). The germline V gene encodes CDR1 SSHAT and CDR2 FNYEAQ (reference sequence). The CDR3 runs 15 residues. The CDR3 protein is CASSSSGTPGNEQFF. The CDR3 DNA follows: TGTGCTAGCAGCTCCTCCGGGACCCCCGGCAATGAGCAGTTCTTC.

The chain is built from TRBV14 and TRBJ2-7; D is undetermined. CDR3 length: 15 residues. CDR1 and CDR2 from the germline V gene are SGHDN and FVKESK. V was cut by 0 bases and J by 2 bases, with 11 bases left in between. The CDR3 DNA sequence: TGTGCCAGCAGCCAAGAGTTGTCTGTGGCCTACGAGCAGTACTTC. This gives the protein CASSQELSVAYEQYF.

This chain joins TRBV19 and TRBJ2-3, with D tentatively TRBD1 (5 bases). This CDR3 contains 14 residues. CDR1 is LNHDA, CDR2 SQIVND, per germline (reference sequence). V was cut by 5 bases and J by 7 bases, with 16 bases left in between. As DNA, the CDR3 is TGTGCCAGTAGTCCCTCGACAGCTTCGAATACGCAGTATTTT. Translation: CASSPSTASNTQYF.

The chain couples TRBV15 to TRBJ2-7; 10 bases align to TRBD1. Trimming removed 4 bases from V and 4 bases from J; junction bases left unmatched: 4. This CDR3 contains 14 residues. From germline, CDR1 is LNHNV and CDR2 YYDKDF (reference sequence). For the CDR3, the DNA is TGTGCCACCAGCATAGGGGACAGGGGTTACGAGCAGTACTTC. Translated, it gives CATSIGDRGYEQYF.

This clone was seen more than once but under ten times. A read error may account for a junction end that differs from germline. This rearrangement joins TRBV5-1 to TRBJ2-7; D possibly corresponds to TRBD2 (6 bases). This CDR3 is built from 15 residues. CDR1 is SGHRS and CDR2 is YFSETQ in the germline V gene. DNA for the CDR3: TGCGCCAGCAGGTTGGTTACCGGAGGGCCCCACGAGCAGTACTTC. Translating it yields CASRLVTGGPHEQYF.

V gene TRBV21-1 combines with J gene TRBJ2-1; TRBD2, as called in the table, went unchecked against the DNA. TRBV21-1 is a pseudogene locus. This CDR3 has 17 amino acids. CDR3 amino acids: CASSPKRETSGYNEQFF. CDR3 nucleotides: TGTGCCAGCAGCCCGAAACGTGAGACTAGCGGGTACAATGAGCAGTTCTTC.

The chain employs TRBV2 and TRBJ2-7; 9 nucleotides line up with TRBD1. The CDR3 has 15 amino acids. V shed 6 bases and J 2 bases; nucleotides not matched to a gene: 8. CDR1 and CDR2 (germline): SNHLY, FYNNEI. DNA of the CDR3: TGTGCCAGCAGGGAGGGGGACAGGGTAACCTACGAGCAGTACTTC. Its translation: CASREGDRVTYEQYF.

The genes are TRBV10-1 and TRBJ2-7; maybe TRBD2 (5 bases). The CDR3 sequence is 14 residues long. Trimming removed 2 bases at V and 5 bases at J, with 13 bases between. Germline values: CDR1 WNHNN, CDR2 SYGVQD (reference sequence). The CDR3 region is CASSEAGWRNEQYF. The DNA for the CDR3 is TGCGCCAGCAGTGAGGCGGGCTGGCGGAACGAGCAGTACTTC.

The CDR3, as DNA: TGTGCCAGCTCACCAAACGGGGGACGTCAGCCCCAGCATTTT. This sequence encodes CASSPNGGRQPQHF. The chain couples TRBV18 to TRBJ1-5; TRBD1 might be the D (5 bases). The CDR3 is 14 residues long. Germline-derived CDR1 and CDR2 are KGHSH and LQKENI. Trimming pared 2 bases from V and 6 bases from J, leaving 11 bases between.

This chain joins TRBV6-1 and TRBJ1-1, with 9 bases aligning to TRBD1. The germline gives CDR1 MNHNS, CDR2 SASEGT. The CDR3 extends over 15 amino acids. V lost 7 bases and J lost 4; bases outside the gene matches: 10. The CDR3 coding sequence is TGTGCCAGCACCGGTGGACAGGGGTATACCACTGAAGCTTTCTTT. It encodes CASTGGQGYTTEAFF.

The rearrangement links TRBV28 to TRBJ1-5; D is unclear. Deletions cut 4 bases from V and 0 bases from J, with 10 bases between. CDR3 length: 15 amino acids. Germline CDR1 is MDHEN and CDR2 is SYDVKM. The DNA of the CDR3 is TGTGCCAGCAGTTACTTCGGGTATAGCAATCAGCCCCAGCATTTT. This translates into CASSYFGYSNQPQHF.

This rearrangement joins TRBV7-9 to TRBJ2-2; D gene uncertain. Germline values: CDR1 SEHNR, CDR2 FQNEAQ (reference sequence). The CDR3 is made up of 17 amino acids. The ends were cut back, 5 bases at V and 6 bases at J, with 22 bases in the middle. CDR3 region: CASSRLMEGARPGELFF. CDR3 nucleotide sequence: TGTGCCAGCAGCCGCCTTATGGAAGGAGCTCGACCCGGGGAGCTGTTTTTT.

This clone is a singleton in its sample. This rearrangement joins TRBV11-1 to TRBJ1-2; 7 bases match TRBD1. V lost 2 bases and J lost 2; bases outside the gene matches: 2. The germline CDR1 and CDR2 sequences are SGHAT and FQDESV (reference sequence). The CDR3 has 14 residues. The CDR3 is CASSLIQGNYGYTF. CDR3 nucleotide sequence: TGTGCCAGCAGCTTAATACAGGGGAACTATGGCTACACCTTC.